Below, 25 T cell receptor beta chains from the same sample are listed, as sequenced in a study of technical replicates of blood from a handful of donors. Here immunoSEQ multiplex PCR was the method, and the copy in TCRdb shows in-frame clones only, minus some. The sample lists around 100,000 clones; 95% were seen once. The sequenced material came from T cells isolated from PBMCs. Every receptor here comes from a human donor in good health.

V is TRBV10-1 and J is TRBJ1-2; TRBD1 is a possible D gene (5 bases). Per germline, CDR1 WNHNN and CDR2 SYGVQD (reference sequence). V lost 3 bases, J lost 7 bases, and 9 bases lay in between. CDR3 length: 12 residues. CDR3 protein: CASSEGTCGYTF. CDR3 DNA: TGCGCCAGCAGTGAAGGGACTTGTGGCTACACCTTC.

CDR3 DNA: TGTGCCAGCGAATACCGACTAGCGGGAGTTTTTAGCGCAGATACGCAGTATTTT. Translating gives CASEYRLAGVFSADTQYF. The V gene is TRBV19, the J gene TRBJ2-3; the match to TRBD2 covers 12 bases. CDR3 length: 18 amino acids. Trimming took 9 bases from V and 4 from J; bases not matched to a gene: 17. In germline, CDR1 is LNHDA, CDR2 SQIVND (reference sequence). Based on the CDR3 plus reference TRBV19 and TRBJ2-3, the full variable domain is DGGITQSPKYLFRKEGQNVTLSCEQNLNHDAMYWYRQDPGQGLRLIYYSQIVNDFQKGDIAEGYSVSREKKESFPLTVTSAQKNPTAFYLCASEYRLAGVFSADTQYFGPGTRLTVL.

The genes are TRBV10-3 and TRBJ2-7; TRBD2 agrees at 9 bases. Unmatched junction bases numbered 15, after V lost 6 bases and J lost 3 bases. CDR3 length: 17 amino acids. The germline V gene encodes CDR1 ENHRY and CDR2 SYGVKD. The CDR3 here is CAIRNYGTSSRDYEQYF. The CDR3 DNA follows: TGTGCCATCAGGAACTACGGGACTAGCAGTCGAGACTACGAGCAGTACTTC.

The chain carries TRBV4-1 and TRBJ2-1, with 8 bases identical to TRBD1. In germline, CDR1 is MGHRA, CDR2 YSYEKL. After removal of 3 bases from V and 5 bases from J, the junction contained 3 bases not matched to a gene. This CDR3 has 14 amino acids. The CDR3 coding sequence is TGCGCCAGCAGCCATTTACAGGGGGACAATGAGCAGTTCTTC. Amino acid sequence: CASSHLQGDNEQFF.

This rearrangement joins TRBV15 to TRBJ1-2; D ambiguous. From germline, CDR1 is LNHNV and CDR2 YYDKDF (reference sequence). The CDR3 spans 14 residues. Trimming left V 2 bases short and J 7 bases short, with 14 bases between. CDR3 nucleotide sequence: TGTGCCACCAGCAGACCCGGACTCCCGGGTGGCTACACCTTC. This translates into CATSRPGLPGGYTF.

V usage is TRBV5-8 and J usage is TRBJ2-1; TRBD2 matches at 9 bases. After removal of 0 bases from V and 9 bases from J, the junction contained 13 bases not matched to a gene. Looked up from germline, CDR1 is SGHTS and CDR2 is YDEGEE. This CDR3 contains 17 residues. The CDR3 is CASSLGGATASGIEQFF. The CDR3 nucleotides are TGTGCCAGCAGCTTGGGTGGGGCAACGGCTAGCGGGATTGAGCAGTTCTTC.

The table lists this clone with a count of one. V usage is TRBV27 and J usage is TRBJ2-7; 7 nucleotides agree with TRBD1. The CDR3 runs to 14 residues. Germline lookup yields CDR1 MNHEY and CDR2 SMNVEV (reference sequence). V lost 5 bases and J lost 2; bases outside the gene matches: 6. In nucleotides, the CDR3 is TGTGCCAGCAGTATCAGGACAGGAGCCTACGAGCAGTACTTC. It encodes CASSIRTGAYEQYF.

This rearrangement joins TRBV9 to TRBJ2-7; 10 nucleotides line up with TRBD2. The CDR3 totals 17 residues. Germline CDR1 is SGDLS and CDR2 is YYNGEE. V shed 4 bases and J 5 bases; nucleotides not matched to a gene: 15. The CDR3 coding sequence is TGTGCCAGCAGCCTCTCAGGAGCGGGGGGGGGCGGCCACGAGCAGTACTTC. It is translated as CASSLSGAGGGGHEQYF.

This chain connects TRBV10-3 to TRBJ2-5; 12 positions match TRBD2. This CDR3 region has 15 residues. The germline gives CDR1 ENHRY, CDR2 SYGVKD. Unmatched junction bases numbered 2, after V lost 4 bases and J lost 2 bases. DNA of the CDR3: TGTGCCATCAGTGCTAGCGGGGGGGGGCAAGAGACCCAGTACTTC. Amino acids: CAISASGGGQETQYF.

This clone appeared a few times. The DNA for the CDR3 is TGTGCCAGCAGCTTGGACTCGGGGAAGGGCTACACCTTC. Protein product: CASSLDSGKGYTF. This rearrangement joins TRBV5-6 to TRBJ1-2; D not certain. Germline V gene sequence: CDR1 SGHDT, CDR2 YYEEEE. V was shortened by 0 bases and J by 8 bases, with 11 bases between the two germline ends. The CDR3 runs to 13 residues. The full variable domain, with the rest looked up from reference TRBV5-6 and TRBJ1-2, is DAGVTQSPTHLIKTRGQQVTLRCSPKSGHDTVSWYQQALGQGPQFIFQYYEEEERQRGNFPDRFSGHQFPNYSSELNVNALLLGDSALYLCASSLDSGKGYTFGSGTRLTVV.

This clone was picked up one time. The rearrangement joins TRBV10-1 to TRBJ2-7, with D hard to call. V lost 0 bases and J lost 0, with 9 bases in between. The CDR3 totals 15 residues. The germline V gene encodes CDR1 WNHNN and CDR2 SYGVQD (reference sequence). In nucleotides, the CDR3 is TGCGCCAGCAGTGAGTCGAGAGCTTCCTCCTACGAGCAGTACTTC. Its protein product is CASSESRASSYEQYF.

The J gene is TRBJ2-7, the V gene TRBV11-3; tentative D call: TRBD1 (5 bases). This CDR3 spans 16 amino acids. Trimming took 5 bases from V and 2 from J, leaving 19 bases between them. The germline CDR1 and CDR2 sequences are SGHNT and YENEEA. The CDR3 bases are TGTGCCAGCAGCCTCTTACCAGGGCCGGCCCCCTACGAGCAGTACTTC. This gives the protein CASSLLPGPAPYEQYF.

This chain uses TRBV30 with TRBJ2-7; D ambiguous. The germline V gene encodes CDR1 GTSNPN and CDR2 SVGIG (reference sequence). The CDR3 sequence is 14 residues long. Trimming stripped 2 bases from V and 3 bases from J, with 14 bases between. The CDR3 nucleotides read TGTGCCTGGAGTCGGTATCGCCACGACTACGAGCAGTACTTC. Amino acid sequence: CAWSRYRHDYEQYF. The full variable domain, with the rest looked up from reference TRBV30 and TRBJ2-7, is SQTIHQWPATLVQPVGSPLSLECTVEGTSNPNLYWYRQAAGRGLQLLFYSVGIGQISSEVPQNLSASRPQDRQFILSSKKLLLSDSGFYLCAWSRYRHDYEQYFGPGTRLTVT.

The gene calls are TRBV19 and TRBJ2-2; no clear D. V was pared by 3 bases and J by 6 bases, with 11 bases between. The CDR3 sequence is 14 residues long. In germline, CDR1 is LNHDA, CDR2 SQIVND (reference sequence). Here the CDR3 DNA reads TGTGCCAGTAGTATGGGCCTATCAGCCGGGGAGCTGTTTTTT. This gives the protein CASSMGLSAGELFF.

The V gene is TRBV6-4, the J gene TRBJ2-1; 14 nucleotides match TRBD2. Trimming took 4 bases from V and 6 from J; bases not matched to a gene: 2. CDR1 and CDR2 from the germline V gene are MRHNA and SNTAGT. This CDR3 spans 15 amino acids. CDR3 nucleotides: TGTGCCAGCAGTGCCGGGACTAGCGGGAGCAATGAGCAGTTCTTC. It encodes CASSAGTSGSNEQFF.

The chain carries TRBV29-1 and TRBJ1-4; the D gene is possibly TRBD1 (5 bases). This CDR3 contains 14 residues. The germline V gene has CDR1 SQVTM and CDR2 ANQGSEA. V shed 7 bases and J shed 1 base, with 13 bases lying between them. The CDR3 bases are TGCAGCGGCGGGACTTCAAGAACTAATGAAAAACTGTTTTTT. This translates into CSGGTSRTNEKLFF.

Here the CDR3 DNA reads TGTGCCAGCAGGACACTAGCGGGAGGGCCTGGTGAGCAGTTCTTC. Translated, it gives CASRTLAGGPGEQFF. The rearrangement joins TRBV7-2 to TRBJ2-1; TRBD2 matches at 13 bases. This CDR3 contains 15 residues. Germline V gene sequence: CDR1 SGHTA, CDR2 FQGNSA. J lost 9 bases, V lost 6 bases, and 8 bases had no gene match. The variable domain in full, with the rest retrieved from reference TRBV7-2 and TRBJ2-1, is GAGVSQSPSNKVTEKGKDVELRCDPISGHTALYWYRQSLGQGLEFLIYFQGNSAPDKSGLPSDRFSAERTGGSVSTLTIQRTQQEDSAVYLCASRTLAGGPGEQFFGPGTRLTVL.

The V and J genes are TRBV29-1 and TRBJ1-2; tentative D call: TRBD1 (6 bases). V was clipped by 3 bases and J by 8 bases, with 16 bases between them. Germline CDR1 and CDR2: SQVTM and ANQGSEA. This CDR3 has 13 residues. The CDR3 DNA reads TGCAGCGTTGATATTCAGGGGAGTAGGGGCTACACCTTC. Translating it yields CSVDIQGSRGYTF.

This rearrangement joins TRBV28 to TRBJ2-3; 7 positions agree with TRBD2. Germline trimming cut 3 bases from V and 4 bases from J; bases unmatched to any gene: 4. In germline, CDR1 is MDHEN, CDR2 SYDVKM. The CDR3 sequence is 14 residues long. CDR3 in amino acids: CASSFIAGADTQYF. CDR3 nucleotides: TGTGCCAGCAGTTTTATCGCGGGAGCAGATACGCAGTATTTT. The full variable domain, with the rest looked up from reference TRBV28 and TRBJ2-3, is DVKVTQSSRYLVKRTGEKVFLECVQDMDHENMFWYRQDPGLGLRLIYFSYDVKMKEKGDIPEGYSVSREKKERFSLILESASTNQTSMYLCASSFIAGADTQYFGPGTRLTVL.

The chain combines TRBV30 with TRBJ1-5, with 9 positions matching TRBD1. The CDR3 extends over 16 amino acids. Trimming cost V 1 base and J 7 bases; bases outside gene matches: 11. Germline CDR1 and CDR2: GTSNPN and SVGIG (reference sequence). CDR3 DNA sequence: TGTGCCTGGAGTGGCCCCGGGACAGGGTCGGGCCAGCCCCAGCATTTT. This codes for CAWSGPGTGSGQPQHF.

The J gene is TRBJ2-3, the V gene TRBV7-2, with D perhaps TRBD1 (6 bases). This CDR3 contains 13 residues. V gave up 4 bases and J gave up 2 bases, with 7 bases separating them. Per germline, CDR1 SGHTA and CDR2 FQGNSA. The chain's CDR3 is CASSWGHTDTQYF. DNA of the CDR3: TGTGCCAGCAGCTGGGGACACACAGATACGCAGTATTTT.

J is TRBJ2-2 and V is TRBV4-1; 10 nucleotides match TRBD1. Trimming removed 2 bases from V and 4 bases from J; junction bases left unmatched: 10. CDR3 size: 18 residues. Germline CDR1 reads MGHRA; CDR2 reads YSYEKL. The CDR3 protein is CASSQYHPGQGTTGELFF. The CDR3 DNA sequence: TGCGCCAGCAGCCAATACCACCCGGGACAGGGGACCACCGGGGAGCTGTTTTTT.

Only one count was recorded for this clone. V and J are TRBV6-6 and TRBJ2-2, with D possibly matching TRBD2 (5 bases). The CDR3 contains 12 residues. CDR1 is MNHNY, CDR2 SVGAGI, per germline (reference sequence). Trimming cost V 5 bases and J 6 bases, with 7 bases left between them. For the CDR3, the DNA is TGTGCCAGCAGTCACGGGGCCGGGGAGCTGTTTTTT. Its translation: CASSHGAGELFF.

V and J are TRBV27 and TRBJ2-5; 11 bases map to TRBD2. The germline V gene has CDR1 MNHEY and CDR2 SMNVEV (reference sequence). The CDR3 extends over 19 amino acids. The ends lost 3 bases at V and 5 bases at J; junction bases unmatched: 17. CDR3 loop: CASSFMASGRLGEWETQYF. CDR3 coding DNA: TGTGCCAGCAGTTTTATGGCTAGCGGGAGGTTAGGCGAGTGGGAGACCCAGTACTTC.

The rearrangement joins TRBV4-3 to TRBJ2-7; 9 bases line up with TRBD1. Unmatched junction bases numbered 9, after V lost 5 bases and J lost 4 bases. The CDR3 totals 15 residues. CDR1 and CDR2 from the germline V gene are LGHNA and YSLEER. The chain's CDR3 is CASSRRTGGEYEQYF. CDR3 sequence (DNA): TGCGCCAGCAGCAGAAGAACAGGGGGCGAATACGAGCAGTACTTC.